The source of this T cell receptor (beta chain) is a study of blood T cell repertoires in COVID-19. Profiled with immunoSEQ multiplex PCR; TCRdb holds only in-frame clones, not every one. Of about 480,000 clones listed, roughly nine tenths are singletons. Germline loops: CDR1 SQVTM, CDR2 ANQGSEA. The CDR3 is made up of 12 amino acids. With 4 bases clipped from V and 7 bases from J, the junction kept 5 bases outside the gene matches. The Seattle patients joined while their infection was active and were tracked longitudinally afterward. The chain links TRBV29-1 to TRBJ2-3; TRBD2 matches 7 bases. The sequenced material came from peripheral blood. The sequence was obtained from a woman between 50 and 59 years old with COVID-19, enrolled during active disease. CDR3 nucleotides: TGCAGCGTTGTATGGGACTACCATACGCAGTATTTT. Its translation is CSVVWDYHTQYF.